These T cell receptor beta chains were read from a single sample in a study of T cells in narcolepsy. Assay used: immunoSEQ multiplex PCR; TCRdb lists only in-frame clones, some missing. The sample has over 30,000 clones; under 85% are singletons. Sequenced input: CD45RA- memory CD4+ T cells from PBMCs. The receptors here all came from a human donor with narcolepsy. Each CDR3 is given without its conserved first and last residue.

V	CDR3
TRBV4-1	ASSQAASGILHEQF
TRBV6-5	ASSRDFSTDTQY
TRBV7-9	ASSSTGGSTEKLF
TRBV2	ASSANSGAGNTIY
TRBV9	ASSVTGTAVNEQF
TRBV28	ASGQAGRRTDTQY
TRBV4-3	ASSQVATNPYEQY
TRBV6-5	ASSTGQVIYEQY
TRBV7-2	ASSAGQGARTEAF
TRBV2	ASTLRWDEGTEAF
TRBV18	ASSRDEGNSPLH
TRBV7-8	ASSRFSGAGGADTQY
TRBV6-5	ASSLEGYTDTQY
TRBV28	ASRARFSGNTIY
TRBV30	AWSVEGDEQF
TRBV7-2	ASSQARGTEAF
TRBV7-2	ASSFLGSNQPQH
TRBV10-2	ASSGDSVDIQY
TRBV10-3	ATHASTDLNTEAF
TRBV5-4	ASSLGTTGSSYNSPLH
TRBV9	ASSPRTGSNEQF
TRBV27	ASSLGTGVEYGYT
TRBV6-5	ASSYSGGMNTEAF
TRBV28	ASSLQGPYEPQH
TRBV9	ASSTGRLVVSTDTQY
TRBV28	ASSIGGQETQY
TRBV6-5	ASSYQDDQPQH
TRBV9	ASSGSAFSTDTQY
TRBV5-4	ASSLAVTRNEKLF
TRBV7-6	ASSRDPKEKLF
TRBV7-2	ASSLRTGGGNNSPLH
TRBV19	ATRSTGQGRYGYT
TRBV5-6	ASSPVQGPYGYT
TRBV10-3	AISDPPGGNGYT
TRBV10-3	AIMGGGDNSPLH
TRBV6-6	ASRLDTEAF
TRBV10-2	ASSNRARENIQY
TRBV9	ASSPIGGVSTDTQY
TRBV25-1	ASSSPGETYEQY
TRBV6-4	ASSPSDSNQPQH
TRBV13	ASRYGRIENTIY
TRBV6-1	ASSEFPTSGGTDTQY
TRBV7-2	ASSPRARQETQY
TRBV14	ASSRSGFGGNTIY
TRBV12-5	ASGFPQVSYEQY